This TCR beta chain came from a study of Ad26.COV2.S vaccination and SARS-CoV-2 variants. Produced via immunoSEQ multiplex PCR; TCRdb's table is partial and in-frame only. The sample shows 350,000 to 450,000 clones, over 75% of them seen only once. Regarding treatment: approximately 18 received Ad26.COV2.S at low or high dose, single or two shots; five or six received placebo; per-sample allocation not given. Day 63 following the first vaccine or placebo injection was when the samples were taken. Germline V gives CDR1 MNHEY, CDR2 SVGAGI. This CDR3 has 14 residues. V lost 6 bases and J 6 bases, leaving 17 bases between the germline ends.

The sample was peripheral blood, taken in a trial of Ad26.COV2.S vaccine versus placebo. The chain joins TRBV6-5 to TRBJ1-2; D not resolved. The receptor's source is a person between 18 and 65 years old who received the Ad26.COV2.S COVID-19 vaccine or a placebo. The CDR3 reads CASRPDGRAHGYTF. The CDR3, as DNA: TGTGCCAGCAGACCGGACGGCCGTGCTCATGGCTACACCTTC.